This entry describes one TCR beta chain. Its antigen is currently unknown. This may be a read error, as it is one base from a much larger clone. The CDR3 is made up of 13 amino acids. V was cut by 4 bases and J by 8 bases, with 14 bases left in between. From germline, CDR1 is MGHRA and CDR2 YSYEKL. TCR beta cDNA libraries had unique molecular identifiers. The yield from roughly 1 to 10 million T cells was around 500,000 cDNA molecules in total. TCRdb re-called the PCR reads through MiXCR, storing one row per CDR3 protein. The sample has over 150,000 distinct CDR3 sequences; about 32% are singletons. The data derive from a study of post-analysis software for immune sequencing data. Study-level information: The disease courses covered relapsing-remitting, secondary progressive and progressive-relapsing multiple sclerosis.

Findings and caveats of the study: The authors found that F measure strongly co-clustered same-batch samples. Patients with multiple sclerosis recorded significantly lower normalized Chao1 diversity than controls, the study found. Among several TRBV segments more frequent in patients than controls were TRBV5-6, TRBV5-1 and TRBV20-1.

Sequenced sample: blood. The receptor's source is a girl aged 5-17 years with multiple sclerosis. The chain has TRBV4-1 and TRBJ1-2; D not resolved. The CDR3 is CASSPLLRLGYTF. DNA for the CDR3: TGCGCCAGCAGCCCTCTTTTAAGGCTGGGCTACACCTTC.